Sequencing of this T cell receptor beta chain was carried out in a study of T cell responses to AZD1222 COVID-19 vaccine. Study at large: Recipients boosted at about 4 weeks or about 12 weeks are pooled.

The CDR3 extends over 18 amino acids. CDR1 and CDR2 from the germline V gene are SGHTA and FQGNSA. The J segment lost 3 bases and the V segment lost 5 bases, leaving 17 bases of the junction unmatched. Sequencing was performed with immunoSEQ multiplex PCR; in TCRdb, only in-frame clones are kept and a portion is missing. The data hold about 55,000 clones, with approximately 84% observed a single time. A remark on this clone: Antigen: not known.

Points from the study as a whole: A mostly white British donor set with more females was recruited, and clonal diversity was possibly underestimated. Sampling captured repertoires only after the peak T cell response. With dominance at 160-218 and 743-854, vaccine-associated CD4 TCRs spanned spike.

The specimen comprised peripheral blood, sampled on day 0 of AZD1222 vaccination. The genes are TRBV7-2 and TRBJ2-5, with TRBD2 matching over 8 bases. This TCR derives from an adult in good health. The CDR3 nucleotides are TGTGCCAGCAGCCCCGGGACTAGAGGAGGTCTGAGGGAAGAGACCCAGTACTTC. Translating gives CASSPGTRGGLREETQYF.